These 30 T cell receptor beta chains share one sample of origin, sequenced in a study of blood T cell repertoires in COVID-19. The repertoire was sequenced with immunoSEQ multiplex PCR; TCRdb's copy has only in-frame clones and lacks some. The profile shows approximately 210,000 clones, less than 90% of them singletons. The sequenced sample consisted of peripheral blood. The origin of the receptors is a woman aged 70 to 79 with acute or convalescent COVID-19.

The chain employs TRBV11-2 and TRBJ2-5; 9 bases are a match to TRBD2. Germline V CDR1 and CDR2: SGHAT, FQNNGV. Germline trimming cut 6 bases from V and 6 bases from J; bases unmatched to any gene: 11. The length of the CDR3 is 15 residues. The CDR3: CASSLGLAGRKTQYF. In DNA form, the CDR3 reads TGTGCCAGCAGTTTGGGCCTAGCGGGGAGGAAGACCCAGTACTTC.

The chain links TRBV11-2 to TRBJ2-3; TRBD2 matches 12 bases. CDR1 is SGHAT and CDR2 is FQNNGV in the germline V gene. The junction had 3 bases not matched to a gene; V was cut back by 4 bases and J by 4 bases. The CDR3 has 15 amino acids. The CDR3 region has the DNA TGTGCCAGCAGCTCGACTAGCGGGAGAGCAGATACGCAGTATTTT. Protein: CASSSTSGRADTQYF.

The chain uses TRBV2 and TRBJ2-3; possibly TRBD2 for D (5 bases). Germline V gene sequence: CDR1 SNHLY, CDR2 FYNNEI. The CDR3 totals 14 residues. V lost 7 bases, J lost 5 bases, and 16 bases lay in between. The CDR3 DNA reads as TGTGCCAGCAATCGGGCCGAGGGTCGAGATACGCAGTATTTT. Encoded protein: CASNRAEGRDTQYF.

The chain couples TRBV3-1 (or the pseudogene TRBV3-2) to TRBJ2-2, with D possibly being TRBD2 (6 bases). Trimming removed 3 bases from V and 6 bases from J, with 14 bases in between. This CDR3 comprises 15 residues. Germline V gives CDR1 LGHDT, CDR2 YNNKEL (reference sequence). CDR3 sequence: CASSQKLAGAGELFF. The CDR3 bases are TGTGCCAGCAGCCAGAAACTAGCTGGGGCCGGGGAGCTGTTTTTT.

The chain couples TRBV11-2 to TRBJ1-1, with 7 positions matching TRBD1. Germline lookup yields CDR1 SGHAT and CDR2 FQNNGV. The CDR3 has 14 residues. V was clipped by 6 bases and J by 5 bases; unmatched bases: 9. The CDR3 loop reads CASRVGQQLTEAFF. The CDR3 DNA sequence: TGTGCCAGCAGGGTGGGACAGCAATTAACTGAAGCTTTCTTT.

The rearrangement uses TRBV7-2 and TRBJ1-1; 7 nucleotides agree with TRBD1. The junction had 4 bases not matched to a gene; V was cut back by 6 bases and J by 0 bases. The CDR3 contains 14 residues. Germline V gene sequence: CDR1 SGHTA, CDR2 FQGNSA. The CDR3 region has the DNA TGTGCCAGCAGTTGGACAGGTATGAACACTGAAGCTTTCTTT. Its protein is CASSWTGMNTEAFF.

The CDR3 sequence: CASSHTGGPGSGYTF. As DNA, the CDR3 is TGTGCCAGCAGCCATACAGGGGGCCCTGGGAGTGGCTACACCTTC. The chain combines TRBV3-1 (or the pseudogene TRBV3-2) with TRBJ1-2, with 9 bases that match TRBD1. Unmatched junction bases numbered 9, after V lost 3 bases and J lost 7 bases. Per germline, CDR1 LGHDT and CDR2 YNNKEL (reference sequence). This CDR3 has 15 residues.

This chain connects TRBV19 to TRBJ1-2, with a weak D call TRBD1 (6 bases). The CDR3 sequence is 13 residues long. Germline lookup yields CDR1 LNHDA and CDR2 SQIVND (reference sequence). Trimming left V 5 bases short and J 8 bases short, with 15 bases between. The CDR3 is CASSHRVRRGYTF. DNA of the CDR3: TGTGCCAGTAGTCACAGGGTGAGGAGGGGCTACACCTTC.

The rearrangement uses TRBV19 and TRBJ1-1; 11 nucleotides align to TRBD1. J lost 0 bases, V lost 7 bases, and 4 bases had no gene match. CDR3 length: 15 amino acids. Per germline, CDR1 LNHDA and CDR2 SQIVND (reference sequence). The CDR3 DNA sequence: TGTGCCAGTACCCGGGACAGGGGGTTGAACACTGAAGCTTTCTTT. It codes for CASTRDRGLNTEAFF.

The genes are TRBV4-1 and TRBJ1-2, with a tentative D call TRBD1 (5 bases). CDR3 size: 14 residues. Germline V lookup: CDR1 MGHRA, CDR2 YSYEKL. The V gene lost 0 bases and the J gene lost 5 bases, with 10 bases spanning the gap. CDR3: CASSQEPGRYGYTF. Written as DNA, the CDR3 is TGCGCCAGCAGCCAAGAGCCAGGGAGGTATGGCTACACCTTC.

The rearrangement uses TRBV28 and TRBJ2-4; 10 nucleotides agree with TRBD1. J gave up 7 bases and V 6 bases, and 3 bases lay outside the gene matches. CDR1 is MDHEN, CDR2 SYDVKM, per germline. This CDR3 has 13 amino acids. CDR3 sequence: CASRTGGNNIQYF. CDR3 nucleotides: TGTGCCAGCAGGACAGGGGGCAATAACATTCAGTACTTC.

The V and J genes are TRBV11-2 and TRBJ1-1, with D uncertain. Germline V gene sequence: CDR1 SGHAT, CDR2 FQNNGV. This CDR3 is 13 amino acids long. Trimming pared 6 bases from V and 0 bases from J, leaving 8 bases between. Here the CDR3 reads CASSRQMNTEAFF. DNA for the CDR3: TGTGCCAGCAGTCGTCAGATGAACACTGAAGCTTTCTTT.

This clone turned up a few times. The CDR3 loop is CASTTDPGYYGYTF. CDR3 sequence (DNA): TGTGCCAGTACCACCGACCCAGGCTACTATGGCTACACCTTC. V usage is TRBV19 and J usage is TRBJ1-2; D is ambiguous. V was shortened by 7 bases and J by 3 bases, with 15 bases between the two germline ends. The CDR3 covers 14 residues. Germline CDR1 and CDR2: LNHDA and SQIVND (reference sequence).

This clone was seen more than once but under ten times. V and J are TRBV5-3 and TRBJ2-7; TRBD1 aligns across 10 bases. TRBV5-3 is given ORF status, its function remaining uncertain. CDR3 length: 14 residues. CDR3 sequence: CARGGTGDSYEQYF. CDR3 in DNA: TGTGCTCGAGGCGGGACAGGGGATTCCTACGAGCAGTACTTC.

The CDR3: CATTSRGGSGNEQFF. DNA for the CDR3: TGCGCCACCACAAGCCGGGGCGGGAGCGGGAATGAGCAGTTCTTC. The chain has TRBV5-1 and TRBJ2-1; TRBD2 agrees at 7 bases. From germline, CDR1 is SGHRS and CDR2 YFSETQ. The V segment lost 9 bases and the J segment 7 bases; nucleotides outside the gene matches: 16. This CDR3 is built from 15 residues.

This chain uses TRBV5-1 with TRBJ2-2; D may be TRBD2 (6 bases). Per germline, CDR1 SGHRS and CDR2 YFSETQ. This CDR3 contains 15 residues. V was shortened by 6 bases and J by 0 bases, with 12 bases between the two germline ends. The chain's CDR3 is CASTQGGANTGELFF. The DNA of the CDR3 is TGCGCCAGCACCCAGGGAGGCGCGAACACCGGGGAGCTGTTTTTT.

This chain connects TRBV28 to TRBJ2-2; 16 positions match TRBD2. The CDR3 loop spans 20 amino acids. The ends lost 6 bases at V and 4 bases at J; junction bases unmatched: 14. Germline lookup yields CDR1 MDHEN and CDR2 SYDVKM. The CDR3 loop is CASRRESGTSGRGGTGELFF. CDR3 DNA: TGTGCCAGCAGACGGGAGTCGGGGACTAGCGGGAGGGGAGGCACCGGGGAGCTGTTTTTT.

This clone was recorded only once. V gene TRBV6-6 combines with J gene TRBJ1-6; D uncertain. Germline V gene sequence: CDR1 MNHNY, CDR2 SVGAGI (reference sequence). V lost 2 bases and J 7 bases, leaving 9 bases between the germline ends. The CDR3 spans 14 residues. CDR3 bases: TGTGCCAGCAGTTACAAAGGAGCGAATTCACCCCTCCACTTT. Protein: CASSYKGANSPLHF.

The J gene is TRBJ1-4, the V gene TRBV29-1; D is undetermined. The CDR3 is made up of 13 amino acids. Germline CDR1 reads SQVTM; CDR2 reads ANQGSEA. V was clipped by 3 bases and J by 8 bases, with 13 bases between them. The DNA for the CDR3 is TGCAGCGTTGAGATCTCTATAAACGAAAAACTGTTTTTT. It codes for CSVEISINEKLFF.

The chain recombines TRBV3-1 (or the pseudogene TRBV3-2) with TRBJ1-4; no reliable D call. Germline lookup yields CDR1 LGHDT and CDR2 YNNKEL (reference sequence). The CDR3 sequence is 14 residues long. Trimming left V 2 bases short and J 5 bases short, with 9 bases between. The CDR3 nucleotides are TGTGCCAGCAGCCAACGGGGTGGAAATGAAAAACTGTTTTTT. Translated, it gives CASSQRGGNEKLFF.

V gene TRBV28 combines with J gene TRBJ2-7; 8 positions agree with TRBD2. In germline, CDR1 is MDHEN, CDR2 SYDVKM. CDR3 length equals 15 residues. Trimming removed 8 bases from V and 2 bases from J; junction bases left unmatched: 11. CDR3 coding DNA: TGTGCCAGCCGGGAGGGGCTAGCTGGGACCTACGAGCAGTACTTC. Translating gives CASREGLAGTYEQYF.

This clone was counted only a few times. The chain couples TRBV5-1 to TRBJ2-2, with D possibly matching TRBD1 (6 bases). Trimming stripped 4 bases from V and 7 bases from J, with 17 bases between. Germline values: CDR1 SGHRS, CDR2 YFSETQ. The CDR3 loop spans 15 amino acids. The CDR3 reads CASSLDSALDGELFF. The DNA for the CDR3 is TGCGCCAGCAGCCTGGACAGTGCCCTGGACGGGGAGCTGTTTTTT.

The sample holds a few counts of this clone. CDR3 bases: TGTGCCAGCAGTTCAACCGCGGGCTATGGCTACACCTTC. Translated: CASSSTAGYGYTF. The gene calls are TRBV28 and TRBJ1-2; D remains ambiguous. There are 13 residues in the CDR3. Germline assignment: CDR1 MDHEN and CDR2 SYDVKM. The V end lost 4 bases, the J end lost 4 bases, and 10 bases lay between the germline ends.

The V call is TRBV4-2, the J call TRBJ1-1; D unclear. The CDR3 covers 14 residues. Germline V gives CDR1 LGHNA, CDR2 YNFKEQ. V was shortened by 0 bases and J by 5 bases, with 10 bases between the two germline ends. The CDR3 sequence: CASSQDNWRTEAFF. Written as DNA, the CDR3 is TGTGCCAGCAGCCAAGATAACTGGAGGACTGAAGCTTTCTTT.

V gene TRBV5-1 combines with J gene TRBJ2-2; TRBD1 aligns across 11 bases. The CDR3 extends over 18 amino acids. Germline trimming cut 5 bases from V and 4 bases from J; bases unmatched to any gene: 13. Germline V gene data show CDR1 as SGHRS and CDR2 as YFSETQ. The CDR3 region has the DNA TGCGCCAGCAGTTCGGGACAGGGGGGTCCTATCAGCACCGGGGAGCTGTTTTTT. Protein sequence: CASSSGQGGPISTGELFF. The full variable domain, its missing parts supplied by reference TRBV5-1 and TRBJ2-2, is KAGVTQTPRYLIKTRGQQVTLSCSPISGHRSVSWYQQTPGQGLQFLFEYFSETQRNKGNFPGRFSGRQFSNSRSEMNVSTLELGDSALYLCASSSGQGGPISTGELFFGEGSRLTVL.

The chain combines TRBV2 with TRBJ2-6, with 7 bases identical to TRBD1. This CDR3 has 21 amino acids. Unmatched junction bases numbered 18, after V lost 4 bases and J lost 0 bases. The germline gives CDR1 SNHLY, CDR2 FYNNEI. CDR3 sequence reads: CASSVRTGLGSASSGANVLTF. Written as DNA, the CDR3 is TGTGCCAGCAGTGTGCGGACAGGTTTGGGCTCTGCTAGCTCTGGGGCCAACGTCCTGACTTTC.

The V gene is TRBV5-4, the J gene TRBJ2-3; D may be TRBD2 (5 bases). Germline lookup yields CDR1 SGHNT and CDR2 YYREEE (reference sequence). V dropped 2 bases and J dropped 6 bases, with 16 bases sitting between them. CDR3 length: 15 amino acids. The DNA of the CDR3 is TGTGCCAGCAGCTTCGCGAGCGGACTGGGGGATACGCAGTATTTT. Protein product: CASSFASGLGDTQYF.

V is TRBV5-4 and J is TRBJ1-4, with D possibly being TRBD1 (6 bases). This CDR3 is built from 16 residues. Per the germline V gene, CDR1 is SGHNT and CDR2 is YYREEE (reference sequence). Trimming removed 1 base at V and 8 bases at J, with 18 bases between. The CDR3 is CASSLRLSGAGEKLFF. CDR3 nucleotide sequence: TGTGCCAGCAGCTTGAGGCTTTCAGGGGCCGGGGAAAAACTGTTTTTT.

The genes are TRBV7-2 and TRBJ2-7; TRBD2 aligns across 8 bases. The germline V gene has CDR1 SGHTA and CDR2 FQGNSA. The junction had 13 bases not matched to a gene; V was cut back by 2 bases and J by 4 bases. The CDR3 runs 17 residues. This chain's CDR3 is CASSLRGQAGGVYEQYF. CDR3 sequence (DNA): TGTGCCAGCAGCTTACGAGGTCAGGCGGGGGGTGTTTACGAGCAGTACTTC. Combining the CDR3 with reference TRBV7-2 and TRBJ2-7 gives the whole variable domain GAGVSQSPSNKVTEKGKDVELRCDPISGHTALYWYRQSLGQGLEFLIYFQGNSAPDKSGLPSDRFSAERTGGSVSTLTIQRTQQEDSAVYLCASSLRGQAGGVYEQYFGPGTRLTVT.

The chain joins TRBV11-3 to TRBJ2-3; TRBD2 matches 9 bases. Germline V lookup: CDR1 SGHNT, CDR2 YENEEA. The CDR3 is 16 residues long. After removal of 5 bases from V and 4 bases from J, the junction contained 10 bases not matched to a gene. CDR3 residues: CASSPGLARGADTQYF. The CDR3 nucleotides are TGTGCCAGCAGCCCTGGACTAGCGCGCGGGGCAGATACGCAGTATTTT.